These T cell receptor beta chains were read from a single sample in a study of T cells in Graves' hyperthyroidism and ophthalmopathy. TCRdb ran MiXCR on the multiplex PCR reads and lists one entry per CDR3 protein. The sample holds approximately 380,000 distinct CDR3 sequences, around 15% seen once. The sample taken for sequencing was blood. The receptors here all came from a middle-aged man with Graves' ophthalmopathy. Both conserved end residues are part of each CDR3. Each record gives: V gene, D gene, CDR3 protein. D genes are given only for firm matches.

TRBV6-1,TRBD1,CASGERTGTVNYGYTF
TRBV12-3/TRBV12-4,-,CASSFSGARGNQPQHF
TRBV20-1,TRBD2,CSARVLAGDTDTQYF
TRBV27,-,CASSQRGTPEAFF
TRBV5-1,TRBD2,CASSFRGGSDTQYF
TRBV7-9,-,CASSRDLNTEAFF
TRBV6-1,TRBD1,CAVRTGAHNEKLFF
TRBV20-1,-,CSAPRAGRLNTEAFF
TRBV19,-,CASSSDNSPLHF
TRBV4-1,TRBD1,CASSPREAGGVDEQFF
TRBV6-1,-,CASRAIYEQYF
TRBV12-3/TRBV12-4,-,CASSLGAASLPGELFF
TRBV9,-,CASSVAGEASYTF
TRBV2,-,CASRAISGTEAFF
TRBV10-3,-,CAISGLRTANTEAFF
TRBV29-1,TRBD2,CSVPLAGDVQFF
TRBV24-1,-,CATSDDAVMPYNEQFF
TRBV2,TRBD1,CASSRTRTGDKNIQYF
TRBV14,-,CASSAQMMETQYF
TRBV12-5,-,CASGLWPENTEAFF